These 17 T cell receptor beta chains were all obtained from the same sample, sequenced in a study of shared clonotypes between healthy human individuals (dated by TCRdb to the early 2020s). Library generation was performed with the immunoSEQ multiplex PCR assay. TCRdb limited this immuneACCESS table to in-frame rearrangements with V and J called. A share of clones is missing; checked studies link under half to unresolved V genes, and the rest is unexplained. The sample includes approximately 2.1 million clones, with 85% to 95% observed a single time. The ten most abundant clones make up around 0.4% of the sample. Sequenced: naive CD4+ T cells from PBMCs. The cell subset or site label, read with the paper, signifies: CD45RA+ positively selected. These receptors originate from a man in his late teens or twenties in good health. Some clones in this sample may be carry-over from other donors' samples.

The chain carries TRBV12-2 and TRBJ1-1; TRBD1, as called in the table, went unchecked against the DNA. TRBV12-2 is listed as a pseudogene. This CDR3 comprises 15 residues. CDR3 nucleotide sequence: TGTGCAAGTCGCCCTGGGGACAGGGCATTAGATGAAGCTTTCTTT. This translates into CASRPGDRALDEAFF.

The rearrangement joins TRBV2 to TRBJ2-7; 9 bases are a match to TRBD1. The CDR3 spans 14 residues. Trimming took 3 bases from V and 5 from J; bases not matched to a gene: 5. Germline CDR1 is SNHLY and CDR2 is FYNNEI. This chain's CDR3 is CASSDWTGEDEQYF. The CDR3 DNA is TGTGCCAGCAGTGATTGGACAGGGGAGGACGAGCAGTACTTC.

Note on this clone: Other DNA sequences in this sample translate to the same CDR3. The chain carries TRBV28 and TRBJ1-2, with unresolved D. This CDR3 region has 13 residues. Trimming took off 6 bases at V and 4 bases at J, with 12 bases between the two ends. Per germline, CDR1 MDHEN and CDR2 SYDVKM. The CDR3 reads CASSLVGAYGYTF. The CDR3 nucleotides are TGTGCCAGCAGCCTCGTGGGAGCCTATGGCTACACCTTC.

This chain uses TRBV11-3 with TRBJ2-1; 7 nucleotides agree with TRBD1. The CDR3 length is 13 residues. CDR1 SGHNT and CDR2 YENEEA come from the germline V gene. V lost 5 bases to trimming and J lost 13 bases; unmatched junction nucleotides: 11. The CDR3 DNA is TGTGCCAGCAGCCAATCGACAGGGATGGCACAGTTCTTC. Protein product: CASSQSTGMAQFF.

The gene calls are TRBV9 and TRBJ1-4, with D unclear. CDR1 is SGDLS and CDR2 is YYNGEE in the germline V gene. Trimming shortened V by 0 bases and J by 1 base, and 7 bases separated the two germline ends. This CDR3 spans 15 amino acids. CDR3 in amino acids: CASSVDPGTNEKLFF. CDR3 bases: TGTGCCAGCAGCGTAGACCCGGGAACTAATGAAAAACTGTTTTTT.

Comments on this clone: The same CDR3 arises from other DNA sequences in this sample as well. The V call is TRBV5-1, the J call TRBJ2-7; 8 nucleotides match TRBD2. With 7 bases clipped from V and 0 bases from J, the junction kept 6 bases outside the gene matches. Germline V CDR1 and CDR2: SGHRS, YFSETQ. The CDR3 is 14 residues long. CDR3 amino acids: CASSTTSASYEQYF. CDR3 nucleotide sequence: TGCGCCAGCTCTACGACTAGCGCCTCCTACGAGCAGTACTTC.

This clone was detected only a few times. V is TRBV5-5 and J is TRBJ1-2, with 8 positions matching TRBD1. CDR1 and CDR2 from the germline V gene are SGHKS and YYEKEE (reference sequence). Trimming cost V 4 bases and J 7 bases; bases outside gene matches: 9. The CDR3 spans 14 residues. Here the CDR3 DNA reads TGTGCCAGCAGCCTTTGGACAGGGATAAGTGGCTACACCTTC. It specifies CASSLWTGISGYTF.

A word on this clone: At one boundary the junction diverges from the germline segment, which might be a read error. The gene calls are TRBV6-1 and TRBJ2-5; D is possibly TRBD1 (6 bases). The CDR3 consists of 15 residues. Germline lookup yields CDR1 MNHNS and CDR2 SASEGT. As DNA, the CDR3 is TGTGCCCTCTCTGGACAGCGATTCCCCCAACAGACCCAGTACTTC. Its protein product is CALSGQRFPQQTQYF.

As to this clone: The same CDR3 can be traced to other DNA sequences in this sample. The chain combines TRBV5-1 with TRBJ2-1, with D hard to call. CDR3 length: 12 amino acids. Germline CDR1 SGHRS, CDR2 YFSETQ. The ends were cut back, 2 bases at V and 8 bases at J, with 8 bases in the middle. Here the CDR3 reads CASSFSSDEQFF. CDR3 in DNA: TGCGCCAGCAGCTTTAGCAGCGATGAGCAGTTCTTC.

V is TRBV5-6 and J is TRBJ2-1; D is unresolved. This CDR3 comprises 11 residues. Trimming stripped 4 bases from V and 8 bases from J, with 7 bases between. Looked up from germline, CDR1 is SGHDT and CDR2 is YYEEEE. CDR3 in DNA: TGTGCCAGCAGCACGGTAGATGAGCAGTTCTTC. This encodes CASSTVDEQFF.

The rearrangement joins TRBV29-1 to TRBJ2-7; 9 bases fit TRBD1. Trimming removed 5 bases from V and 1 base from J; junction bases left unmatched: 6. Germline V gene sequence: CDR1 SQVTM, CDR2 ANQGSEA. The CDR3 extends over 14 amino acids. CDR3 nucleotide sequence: TGCAGCGTTATAGAACAGGGGGCATCCTACGAGCAGTACTTC. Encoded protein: CSVIEQGASYEQYF.

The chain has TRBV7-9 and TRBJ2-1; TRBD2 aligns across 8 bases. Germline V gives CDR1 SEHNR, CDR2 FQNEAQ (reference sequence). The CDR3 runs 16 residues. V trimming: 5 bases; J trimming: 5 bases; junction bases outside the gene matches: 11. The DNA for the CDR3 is TGTGCCAGCAGCCCCCCCGGGACTAGGAATAACAATGAGCAGTTCTTC. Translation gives CASSPPGTRNNNEQFF.

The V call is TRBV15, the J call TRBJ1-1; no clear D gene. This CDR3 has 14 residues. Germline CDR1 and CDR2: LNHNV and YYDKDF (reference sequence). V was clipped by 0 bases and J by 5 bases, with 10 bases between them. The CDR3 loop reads CATSRDRTRTEAFF. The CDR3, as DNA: TGTGCCACCAGCAGAGATAGGACGAGAACTGAAGCTTTCTTT.

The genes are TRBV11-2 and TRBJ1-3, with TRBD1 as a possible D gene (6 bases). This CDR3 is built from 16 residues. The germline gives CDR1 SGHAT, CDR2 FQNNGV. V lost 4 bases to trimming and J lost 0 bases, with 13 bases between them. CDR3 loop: CASSSPRGPSGNTIYF. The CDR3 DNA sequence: TGTGCCAGCAGCTCTCCCAGGGGCCCCTCTGGAAACACCATATATTTT.

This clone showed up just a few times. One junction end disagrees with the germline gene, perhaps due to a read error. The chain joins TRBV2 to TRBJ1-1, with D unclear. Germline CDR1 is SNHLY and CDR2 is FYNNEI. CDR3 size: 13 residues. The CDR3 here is CASREEANTEAFF. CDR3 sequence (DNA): TGTGCCAGCAGGGAAGAAGCTAACACTGAAGCTTTCTTT.

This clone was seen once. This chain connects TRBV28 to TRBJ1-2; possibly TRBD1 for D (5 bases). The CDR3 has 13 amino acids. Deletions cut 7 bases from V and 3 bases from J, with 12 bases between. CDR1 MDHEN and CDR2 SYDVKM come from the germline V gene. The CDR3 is CASTPGTDYGYTF. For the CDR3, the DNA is TGTGCCAGCACTCCAGGGACGGACTATGGCTACACCTTC.

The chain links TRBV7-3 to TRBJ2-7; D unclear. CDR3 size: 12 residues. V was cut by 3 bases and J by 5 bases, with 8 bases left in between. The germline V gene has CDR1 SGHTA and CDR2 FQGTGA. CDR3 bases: TGTGCCAGCAGCTTGGGCCGGCACGAGCAGTACTTC. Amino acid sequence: CASSLGRHEQYF.